The sequence of this T cell receptor beta chain was determined in a study of blood T cell repertoires in COVID-19. V dropped 2 bases and J dropped 7; count of bases not matched to a gene: 2. The CDR3 is 14 residues long. Germline V gene data show CDR1 as MNHEY and CDR2 as SMNVEV (reference sequence). The assay was immunoSEQ multiplex PCR, and TCRdb's table has in-frame clones only and misses some. In the table there are roughly 310,000 clones, over 85% of which are singletons. Clinical history as reported by participants underpinned cohort assignment. Recovered status applied to Cohort 3 donors who had two consecutive negative PCRs. It also applied to those with clearance or with symptom resolution.

The TCR was taken from a man aged 55-75 years who had recovered from COVID-19. Sequencing was done on a sample of PBMCs or T cells enriched from blood (not recorded which). The rearrangement joins TRBV27 to TRBJ2-1; 10 nucleotides agree with TRBD1. The CDR3 bases are TGTGCCAGCAGTTTAGACAGGGGGCGTAATGAGCAGTTCTTC. It translates to CASSLDRGRNEQFF.